These T cell receptor beta chains were read from a single sample in a study of blood T cell repertoires in COVID-19. The assay was immunoSEQ multiplex PCR, and TCRdb's table has in-frame clones only and misses some. The table lists under 300,000 clones, roughly 90% of them singletons. The sequencing sample was made of PBMCs or T cells enriched from blood (not recorded which). Receptors originate from a woman in her thirties with acute COVID-19. Each CDR3 is given with its conserved first and last residue. A D gene is named only where the DNA matches it firmly. Size tells how often a clone was seen (once, few, many) or the class of an expanded clone, and some rows leave it out.

NA,TRBV12-5,TRBJ1-5,NA,TGTGCTAGTGGTGGGGCGGGAATGAGCAATCAGCCCCAGCATTTT,CASGGAGMSNQPQHF
NA,TRBV19,TRBJ1-1,NA,TGTGCCAGTAGTATAGGTTGGGGAGGACCGAACACTGAAGCTTTCTTT,CASSIGWGGPNTEAFF
NA,TRBV7-9,TRBJ1-1,NA,TGTGCCAGCAGCTTTCGGGTTGGGACTGAAGCTTTCTTT,CASSFRVGTEAFF
NA,TRBV15,TRBJ2-5,NA,TGTGCCACCAGCAAAGTCCCCCCGGGGCAAGAGACCCAGTACTTC,CATSKVPPGQETQYF
TRBD2,TRBV7-8,TRBJ2-3,NA,TGTGCCAGCAGCTTAACTGGGGGGACTAGCGACACAGATACGCAGTATTTT,CASSLTGGTSDTDTQYF
TRBD1,TRBV7-2,TRBJ1-3,NA,TGTGCCAGCAGCCCCCCCTGGACAGGGGCTGGAAACACCATATATTTT,CASSPPWTGAGNTIYF
NA,TRBV3-1/TRBV3-2,TRBJ1-3,once,TGTGCCAGCAGCCAAGGGGCAGGCTCTGGAAACACCATATATTTT,CASSQGAGSGNTIYF
TRBD2,TRBV4-3,TRBJ2-7,NA,TGCGCCAGCAGCCAATGGACTAGCGTAGGCGAGCAGTACTTC,CASSQWTSVGEQYF
TRBD1,TRBV19,TRBJ1-5,NA,TGTGCCAGTAGGACGACAGGGAATCAGCCCCAGCATTTT,CASRTTGNQPQHF
TRBD1,TRBV2,TRBJ2-2,NA,TGTGCCAGCAGCTACAGGGGTATCTCGAACACCGGGGAGCTGTTTTTT,CASSYRGISNTGELFF
NA,TRBV6-1,TRBJ2-7,NA,TGTGCCAGCAGTGAGGTGGGGGGCTCCTACGAGCAGTACTTC,CASSEVGGSYEQYF
NA,TRBV7-9,TRBJ2-7,NA,TGTGCCAGCAGCTTATCACTGGTGGGGCAAGACTACGAGCAGTACTTC,CASSLSLVGQDYEQYF
TRBD2,TRBV28,TRBJ2-3,once,TGTGCCAGCAGTTTAGTTTCTCGGGGGGGCCATAACACAGATACGCAGTATTTT,CASSLVSRGGHNTDTQYF
TRBD1,TRBV7-9,TRBJ2-5,NA,TGTGCCAGCAGGGCTACAGGGGGCAAAGAGACCCAGTACTTC,CASRATGGKETQYF
NA,TRBV4-3,TRBJ1-1,NA,TGCGCCAGCAGCCAAGCTACAATCGGGGGAGGAACGAACACTGAAGCTTTCTTT,CASSQATIGGGTNTEAFF
TRBD2,TRBV9,TRBJ2-1,NA,TGTGCCAGCAGCACCCGACTAGCGAGCGATGAGCAGTTCTTC,CASSTRLASDEQFF
NA,TRBV6-1,TRBJ2-7,NA,TGTGCCAGCAGTGAATTTCTGACTCAAGAAGGAAACGAGCAGTACTTC,CASSEFLTQEGNEQYF
NA,TRBV28,TRBJ1-6,NA,TGTGCCAGTAATTCCCAGGGGCGCTATAATTCACCCCTCCACTTT,CASNSQGRYNSPLHF
TRBD1,TRBV28,TRBJ1-6,NA,TGTGCCAGCAGTTTATGGGACAGGGGGGGGGATTCACCCCTCCACTTT,CASSLWDRGGDSPLHF
TRBD2,TRBV28,TRBJ2-1,NA,TGTGCCAGCAGTCCGACTAGCGGGAATAATCATGAGCAGTTCTTC,CASSPTSGNNHEQFF
TRBD1,TRBV4-2,TRBJ1-3,NA,TGTGCCAGCAGCCAAGATGTGACAGGGGGCTCGGGAAACACCATATATTTT,CASSQDVTGGSGNTIYF
NA,TRBV3-1/TRBV3-2,TRBJ2-1,NA,TGTGCCAGCGGGTCTACAGGTGAGCAGTTCTTC,CASGSTGEQFF
NA,TRBV5-1,TRBJ2-6,NA,TGCGCCAGCAGCTTGACAGGGACTGGGGCCAACGTCCTGACTTTC,CASSLTGTGANVLTF
TRBD1,TRBV3-1/TRBV3-2,TRBJ2-7,NA,TGTGCCAGCAGGGACCGGGACAGCCTCTACGAGCAGTACTTC,CASRDRDSLYEQYF
NA,TRBV7-3,TRBJ1-1,NA,TGTGCCAGCAGCTTAAATCAGGGCCGTATGAGGAACACTGAAGCTTTCTTT,CASSLNQGRMRNTEAFF
TRBD1,TRBV2,TRBJ1-2,once,TGTGCCAGCGGATTCGTTTCGGGACAGGGGGCGCCCCTCTATGGCTACACCTTC,CASGFVSGQGAPLYGYTF
NA,TRBV19,TRBJ1-2,once,TGTGCCAGTAGTATAGGGGACTCTGGCTACACCTTC,CASSIGDSGYTF
NA,TRBV19,TRBJ1-5,once,TGTGCCAGTAGTATTGACACCCTCAATCAGCCCCAGCATTTT,CASSIDTLNQPQHF
NA,TRBV11-2,TRBJ1-1,NA,TGTGCCAGCAGCTTAGTCCCCCGGTTCACTGAAGCTTTCTTT,CASSLVPRFTEAFF
NA,TRBV27,TRBJ1-2,NA,TGTGCCAGCAGTCTTGGAAGGGGGATTAACTATGGCTACACCTTC,CASSLGRGINYGYTF
TRBD2,TRBV4-1,TRBJ2-1,few,TGCGCCAGCAGCCAGAGGACTAGCGGGAGGTCCTACAATGAGCAGTTCTTC,CASSQRTSGRSYNEQFF
TRBD1,TRBV28,TRBJ1-6,NA,TGTGCCAGCAGTTCGGGACAGTATAATTCACCCCTCCACTTT,CASSSGQYNSPLHF